This TCR beta chain is drawn from a study of T-cell memory formation after mild COVID-19. Study-wide background: Clusters of TCRs were largely donor specific. Study-wide results and caveats: Clones that got smaller from day 15 to 85 had even CD4/CD8, while clones growing later tipped toward CD4+. CD8+ contracting clones occupied EMRA, while CD4+ ones occupied mainly CM and EM.

The 5'RACE method, run with constant-segment primers, produced TCR alpha and TCR beta cDNA libraries (carrying sample barcodes and UMIs). TCRdb analysed the 5' RACE reads with MiXCR anew, one entry per CDR3 protein. The profile shows fewer than 650,000 distinct CDR3 sequences, 17% of them singletons. Germline V gene sequence: CDR1 MNHEY, CDR2 SMNVEV (reference sequence). Trimming stripped 3 bases from V and 7 bases from J, with 12 bases between. The CDR3 covers 13 residues. This clonotype was detected many times. Its antigen is not identified. Specimen: PBMCs or a T cell subset sorted from them (not recorded which). The sequence was obtained from an adult woman who had mild COVID-19 (a few samples of this study predate the infection). Cell type and time point are not known. J is TRBJ1-2 and V is TRBV27; tentative D call: TRBD1 (5 bases). The CDR3 DNA is TGTGCCAGCAGTTTCGGCAGGGTCGGTGGCTACACCTTC. Protein: CASSFGRVGGYTF.